Following are 25 T cell receptor beta chains from one sample sequenced in a study of T cell responses to AZD1222 COVID-19 vaccine. Repertoires were generated with immunoSEQ multiplex PCR, while TCRdb's copy carries only in-frame clones and drops some. Counted here are 130,000 or so clones, around 94% occurring once; the ten biggest clones make up around 7%. The sample here was peripheral blood, taken on day 0 of AZD1222 vaccination. The receptors derive from an adult in good health.

A word on this clone: This sample also contains other DNA sequences that code for the same CDR3. The chain is built from TRBV28 and TRBJ1-1, with unresolved D. This CDR3 is built from 13 residues. Trimming cost V 2 bases and J 1 base, with 5 bases left between them. Germline values: CDR1 MDHEN, CDR2 SYDVKM. This chain's CDR3 is CASSLGRNTEAFF. DNA of the CDR3: TGTGCCAGCAGTTTAGGACGGAACACTGAAGCTTTCTTT.

V usage is TRBV12-3 or TRBV12-4 and J usage is TRBJ2-1; D unclear. The V end lost 6 bases, the J end lost 3 bases, and 3 bases lay between the germline ends. This CDR3 has 11 residues. CDR3 DNA sequence: TGTGCCAGCAGCCTCTACAATGAGCAGTTCTTC. Translating it yields CASSLYNEQFF.

The V call is TRBV2, the J call TRBJ2-7; 9 bases match TRBD1. V lost 5 bases and J lost 3; bases outside the gene matches: 2. The CDR3 length is 13 residues. Germline lookup yields CDR1 SNHLY and CDR2 FYNNEI. CDR3 DNA: TGTGCCAGCAGTTGGGGACAGGGCTACGAGCAGTACTTC. Protein: CASSWGQGYEQYF.

The chain links TRBV5-1 to TRBJ2-5, with D unresolved. The CDR3 is 14 amino acids. CDR1 is SGHRS, CDR2 YFSETQ, per germline. Trimming removed 1 base at V and 0 bases at J, with 7 bases between. The chain's CDR3 is CASSLTSYQETQYF. CDR3 DNA sequence: TGCGCCAGCAGCTTGACTTCGTACCAAGAGACCCAGTACTTC. Full variable domain (rest looked up from reference TRBV5-1 and TRBJ2-5): KAGVTQTPRYLIKTRGQQVTLSCSPISGHRSVSWYQQTPGQGLQFLFEYFSETQRNKGNFPGRFSGRQFSNSRSEMNVSTLELGDSALYLCASSLTSYQETQYFGPGTRLLVL.

The J gene is TRBJ2-1, the V gene TRBV18; D unclear. V was shortened by 5 bases and J by 9 bases, with 8 bases between the two germline ends. This CDR3 spans 11 amino acids. Germline V gene lookup returns CDR1 KGHSH and CDR2 LQKENI. The DNA of the CDR3 is TGTGCCAGCTCAGCCGGCGCTGAGCAGTTCTTC. This encodes CASSAGAEQFF.

The chain couples TRBV5-5 to TRBJ2-7, with D perhaps matching TRBD1 (7 bases). V lost 4 bases and J 2 bases, leaving 19 bases between the germline ends. The V gene's germline CDR1 is SGHKS and CDR2 YYEKEE (reference sequence). The CDR3 length is 16 residues. CDR3 nucleotides: TGTGCCAGCAGCCTAGCCGAGACAGGGAGGACCTACGAGCAGTACTTC. Its protein product is CASSLAETGRTYEQYF.

The rearrangement joins TRBV24-1 to TRBJ2-3, with D perhaps TRBD2 (5 bases). CDR1 and CDR2 from the germline V gene are KGHDR and SFDVKD. V lost 1 base and J lost 0, with 13 bases in between. The CDR3 length is 17 residues. Here the CDR3 DNA reads TGTGCCACCAGTGATTTTGCCGGAGGCCTAAGCACAGATACGCAGTATTTT. It yields the protein CATSDFAGGLSTDTQYF.

The rearrangement links TRBV4-2 to TRBJ2-2, with TRBD1 identical over 8 bases. V gave up 2 bases and J gave up 5 bases; unmatched junction bases: 7. The CDR3 has 16 residues. The germline V gene encodes CDR1 LGHNA and CDR2 YNFKEQ. The chain's CDR3 is CASSQKNRGWTGELFF. The CDR3, as DNA: TGTGCCAGCAGCCAAAAGAACAGGGGGTGGACCGGGGAGCTGTTTTTT.

The V call is TRBV18, the J call TRBJ1-2; the D gene is possibly TRBD1 (6 bases). Deletions cut 2 bases from V and 2 bases from J, with 9 bases between. Germline CDR1 reads KGHSH; CDR2 reads LQKENI. The CDR3 loop spans 14 amino acids. The CDR3 region has the DNA TGTGCCAGCTCACCAGGACAGCTCAACTATGGCTACACCTTC. Translated: CASSPGQLNYGYTF.

The chain employs TRBV2 and TRBJ2-2; D perhaps matches TRBD2 (5 bases). This CDR3 has 15 residues. CDR1 is SNHLY, CDR2 FYNNEI, per germline. The ends were cut back, 6 bases at V and 3 bases at J, with 14 bases in the middle. The CDR3 region is CASRKGAAYTGELFF. The CDR3 region has the DNA TGTGCCAGCAGGAAGGGAGCGGCCTACACCGGGGAGCTGTTTTTT.

V usage is TRBV19 and J usage is TRBJ2-5, with TRBD1 identical over 7 bases. Germline assignment: CDR1 LNHDA and CDR2 SQIVND (reference sequence). The CDR3 has 13 residues. J lost 0 bases, V lost 10 bases, and 5 bases had no gene match. The CDR3 region is CATTDRYQETQYF. DNA of the CDR3: TGTGCCACCACGGACAGGTACCAAGAGACCCAGTACTTC.

The gene calls are TRBV7-6 and TRBJ1-2; 9 bases are shared with TRBD1. J was trimmed by 5 bases and V by 8 bases; bases with no gene match: 9. The germline V gene has CDR1 SGHVS and CDR2 FNYEAQ. This CDR3 comprises 14 residues. DNA of the CDR3: TGTGCCAGCGCCTTGGACAGGGGAGGATATGGCTACACCTTC. This gives the protein CASALDRGGYGYTF.

This clone was found once. The rearrangement joins TRBV3-1 (or the pseudogene TRBV3-2) to TRBJ1-2, with 7 bases lining up with TRBD1. V was clipped by 4 bases and J by 8 bases; unmatched bases: 10. This CDR3 has 14 amino acids. Germline V gene sequence: CDR1 LGHDT, CDR2 YNNKEL (reference sequence). The DNA of the CDR3 is TGTGCCAGCAGCCCCGTTCCACAGGGGAGAGGCTACACCTTC. Its protein is CASSPVPQGRGYTF.

The chain has TRBV21-1 and TRBJ1-2; TRBD1, as called in the table, went unchecked against the DNA. TRBV21-1 is a documented pseudogene. The CDR3 consists of 15 residues. CDR3 protein: CASSPRTALNYGYTF. CDR3 DNA sequence: TGTGCCAGCAGCCCCCGGACAGCCCTAAACTATGGCTACACCTTC.

This chain connects TRBV2 to TRBJ2-4; D gene unclear. This CDR3 has 15 residues. Trimming stripped 6 bases from V and 0 bases from J, with 12 bases between. Germline CDR1 and CDR2: SNHLY and FYNNEI. The CDR3 reads CASSEPSLAKNIQYF. In DNA form, the CDR3 reads TGTGCCAGCAGCGAACCCTCATTAGCCAAAAACATTCAGTACTTC.

This chain joins TRBV7-6 and TRBJ1-1; D is ambiguous. V shed 1 base and J shed 1 base, with 7 bases lying between them. This CDR3 spans 14 amino acids. Germline V gene data show CDR1 as SGHVS and CDR2 as FNYEAQ. The CDR3 sequence is CASSLGATNTEAFF. CDR3 sequence (DNA): TGTGCCAGCAGCTTAGGGGCGACGAACACTGAAGCTTTCTTT. Complete variable domain (other parts from reference TRBV7-6 and TRBJ1-1): GAGVSQSPRYKVTKRGQDVALRCDPISGHVSLYWYRQALGQGPEFLTYFNYEAQQDKSGLPNDRFSAERPEGSISTLTIQRTEQRDSAMYRCASSLGATNTEAFFGQGTRLTVV.

The CDR3 DNA is TGTGCCAGCAGCTTAAGCGGGAGCTCCTACAATGAGCAGTTCTTC. Protein product: CASSLSGSSYNEQFF. This rearrangement joins TRBV7-6 to TRBJ2-1; 8 nucleotides align to TRBD2. V gave up 2 bases and J gave up 0 bases; unmatched junction bases: 0. CDR1 and CDR2 (germline): SGHVS, FNYEAQ. The CDR3 covers 15 residues.

The chain joins TRBV6-5 to TRBJ2-3; D not resolved. This CDR3 has 14 amino acids. Germline V gene sequence: CDR1 MNHEY, CDR2 SVGAGI. V was pared by 5 bases and J by 1 base, with 10 bases between. The CDR3 sequence: CASSRTMRTDTQYF. The CDR3 DNA reads as TGTGCCAGCAGTCGCACTATGCGCACAGATACGCAGTATTTT.

V gene TRBV4-1 combines with J gene TRBJ1-2; a weak D match, TRBD1 (6 bases). Germline CDR1 reads MGHRA; CDR2 reads YSYEKL. The CDR3 extends over 14 amino acids. V lost 3 bases to trimming and J lost 3 bases, with 11 bases between them. DNA for the CDR3: TGCGCCAGCAGCCAGGTTGCAGGGGACTATGGCTACACCTTC. It yields the protein CASSQVAGDYGYTF.

J is TRBJ2-5 and V is TRBV27, with a tentative D call TRBD1 (6 bases). Trimming cost V 6 bases and J 5 bases, with 19 bases left between them. This CDR3 has 15 amino acids. Germline V gene data show CDR1 as MNHEY and CDR2 as SMNVEV (reference sequence). In DNA, the CDR3 is TGTGCCAGCAGAAAAAGATCAGGGGAAGGGGAGACCCAGTACTTC. Its protein is CASRKRSGEGETQYF.

The chain employs TRBV19 and TRBJ2-1, with D possibly being TRBD1 (6 bases). The V end lost 2 bases, the J end lost 5 bases, and 22 bases lay between the germline ends. The CDR3 extends over 18 amino acids. Germline lookup yields CDR1 LNHDA and CDR2 SQIVND (reference sequence). As DNA, the CDR3 is TGTGCCAGTAGTATATCCCCGATGGGGACACCAAATCACAATGAGCAGTTCTTC. Its translation: CASSISPMGTPNHNEQFF.

This rearrangement joins TRBV18 to TRBJ2-3; D gene uncertain. Trimming took off 1 base at V and 6 bases at J, with 8 bases between the two ends. The CDR3 has 13 residues. The germline V gene has CDR1 KGHSH and CDR2 LQKENI. The CDR3 reads CASSPLDADTQYF. The DNA of the CDR3 is TGTGCCAGCTCACCACTCGATGCGGATACGCAGTATTTT. Based on the CDR3 plus reference TRBV18 and TRBJ2-3, the full variable domain is NAGVMQNPRHLVRRRGQEARLRCSPMKGHSHVYWYRQLPEEGLKFMVYLQKENIIDESGMPKERFSAEFPKEGPSILRIQQVVRGDSAAYFCASSPLDADTQYFGPGTRLTVL.

The chain carries TRBV6-6 and TRBJ1-5; 8 bases are shared with TRBD1. The CDR3 sequence is 15 residues long. Trimming removed 4 bases from V and 4 bases from J; junction bases left unmatched: 6. Germline assignment: CDR1 MNHNY and CDR2 SVGAGI (reference sequence). The CDR3 DNA reads as TGTGCCAGCAGTTCTCGACAGGGGTGGAATCAGCCCCAGCATTTT. Translating gives CASSSRQGWNQPQHF.

The chain employs TRBV28 and TRBJ1-2; D possibly corresponds to TRBD1 (6 bases). Germline CDR1 is MDHEN and CDR2 is SYDVKM. V was cut by 4 bases and J by 4 bases, with 16 bases left in between. This CDR3 contains 15 residues. CDR3: CASSSPFVQGYGYTF. Here the CDR3 DNA reads TGTGCCAGCAGTTCCCCCTTCGTACAGGGCTATGGCTACACCTTC.

J is TRBJ2-6 and V is TRBV24-1, with 8 bases aligning to TRBD1. Trimming cost V 3 bases and J 0 bases; bases outside gene matches: 12. The germline CDR1 and CDR2 sequences are KGHDR and SFDVKD. CDR3 length: 20 residues. The CDR3 spells CATSDPRTGTTNSGANVLTF. For the CDR3, the DNA is TGTGCCACCAGTGATCCCCGGACAGGGACCACAAACTCTGGGGCCAACGTCCTGACTTTC.